One and the same sample provided the 25 T cell receptor beta chains below, sequenced in a study of radiotherapy plus CTLA-4 blockade in lung cancer. Profiled with immunoSEQ multiplex PCR; TCRdb holds only in-frame clones, not every one. This sample has roughly 100,000 clones; 80% to 85% occur once, and the top ten carry roughly 23%. Specimen: peripheral blood, collected from a patient treated with radiotherapy plus ipilimumab. These receptors came from a human donor with non-small cell lung cancer that progressed on radiotherapy plus ipilimumab.

The rearrangement uses TRBV5-1 and TRBJ2-1; D may be TRBD1 (5 bases). Per the germline V gene, CDR1 is SGHRS and CDR2 is YFSETQ. The CDR3 totals 12 residues. The V end lost 4 bases, the J end lost 13 bases, and 15 bases lay between the germline ends. CDR3 nucleotide sequence: TGCGCCAGCAGCCCTGATATTACAGGTCAGTTCTTC. Amino acids: CASSPDITGQFF.

This rearrangement joins TRBV11-1 to TRBJ2-7, with 13 bases that match TRBD2. Germline V gene data show CDR1 as SGHAT and CDR2 as FQDESV (reference sequence). The CDR3 loop spans 14 amino acids. V shed 5 bases and J 4 bases; nucleotides not matched to a gene: 2. CDR3 in DNA: TGTGCCAGCAGCAGGACTAGCGGGAGTTACGAGCAGTACTTC. Protein: CASSRTSGSYEQYF.

In its sample, this clone was seen once. The chain recombines TRBV9 with TRBJ2-3; D gene uncertain. The CDR3 loop spans 14 amino acids. Trimming pared 0 bases from V and 0 bases from J, leaving 5 bases between. CDR1 is SGDLS, CDR2 YYNGEE, per germline. The DNA for the CDR3 is TGTGCCAGCAGCGTAGACAGTAGCACAGATACGCAGTATTTT. Its translation: CASSVDSSTDTQYF.

The chain joins TRBV2 to TRBJ1-4, with no clear D. V was trimmed by 8 bases and J by 1 base, leaving 11 bases between them. The CDR3 consists of 14 residues. Looked up from germline, CDR1 is SNHLY and CDR2 is FYNNEI. The CDR3 sequence: CASVGVLTNEKLFF. DNA for the CDR3: TGTGCCAGCGTAGGAGTGTTAACTAATGAAAAACTGTTTTTT.

The genes are TRBV2 and TRBJ2-6; 7 bases agree with TRBD1. The length of the CDR3 is 15 residues. Trimming cost V 2 bases and J 2 bases; bases outside gene matches: 0. Germline CDR1 SNHLY, CDR2 FYNNEI. CDR3 protein: CASSETGAGANVLTF. In DNA form, the CDR3 reads TGTGCCAGCAGTGAAACAGGGGCTGGGGCCAACGTCCTGACTTTC.

This chain links TRBV6-6 with TRBJ1-2; no definite D call. V was shortened by 5 bases and J by 1 base, with 2 bases between the two germline ends. CDR1 is MNHNY, CDR2 SVGAGI, per germline (reference sequence). The CDR3 totals 11 residues. The CDR3 loop is CASSGNYGYTF. In nucleotides, the CDR3 is TGTGCCAGCAGTGGTAACTATGGCTACACCTTC.

The rearrangement links TRBV30 to TRBJ2-1; D not certain. CDR1 GTSNPN and CDR2 SVGIG come from the germline V gene (reference sequence). Trimming cost V 0 bases and J 9 bases, with 6 bases left between them. The CDR3 loop spans 11 amino acids. The CDR3 nucleotides are TGTGCCTGGAGTGTCGGGCGTGAGCAGTTCTTC. Translating gives CAWSVGREQFF.

The chain combines TRBV9 with TRBJ2-2; TRBD1 is a possible D gene (6 bases). CDR3 size: 15 residues. Germline values: CDR1 SGDLS, CDR2 YYNGEE. The germline V and J ends were trimmed by 2 bases and 6 bases, with 14 bases remaining between them. CDR3 sequence (DNA): TGTGCCAGCAGCGTCGGACAAGGGGGACCCGGGGAGCTGTTTTTT. Its translation is CASSVGQGGPGELFF.

For this clone: Because it lacks the conserved phenylalanine or tryptophan at the end, this CDR3 is likely a read error. The V call is TRBV5-1, the J call TRBJ1-1, with D maybe TRBD1 (5 bases). Per the germline V gene, CDR1 is SGHRS and CDR2 is YFSETQ. The CDR3 spans 15 residues. Trimming removed 0 bases at V and 0 bases at J, with 9 bases between. In nucleotides, the CDR3 is TGCGCCAGCAGCTTGGTCGGGGGGTTGAACACTGAAGCTTTCCTT. It codes for CASSLVGGLNTEAFL.

The CDR3 DNA sequence: TGCGCCAGCAGCCTCGGGACTAGCCCAGGGTGGAGTGAGCAGTTCTTC. The encoded protein is CASSLGTSPGWSEQFF. The rearrangement joins TRBV5-1 to TRBJ2-1; 9 bases fit TRBD2. CDR3 size: 16 residues. The germline gives CDR1 SGHRS, CDR2 YFSETQ. Trimming removed 4 bases from V and 9 bases from J; junction bases left unmatched: 14.

This chain connects TRBV6-1 to TRBJ2-7; 8 bases line up with TRBD2. J lost 1 base, V lost 6 bases, and 17 bases had no gene match. The CDR3 is made up of 18 amino acids. CDR1 MNHNS and CDR2 SASEGT come from the germline V gene. CDR3 protein: CASSEQRTGLGMSYEQYF. The CDR3 region has the DNA TGTGCCAGCAGCGAACAGAGAACGGGACTAGGGATGTCCTACGAGCAGTACTTC.

The genes are TRBV5-5 and TRBJ1-5; D ambiguous. This CDR3 contains 16 residues. V was cut by 4 bases and J by 1 base, with 15 bases left in between. CDR1 SGHKS and CDR2 YYEKEE come from the germline V gene (reference sequence). CDR3 loop: CASSRRTTESNQPQHF. As DNA, the CDR3 is TGTGCCAGCAGCAGACGTACTACGGAGAGCAATCAGCCCCAGCATTTT.

The chain has TRBV7-9 and TRBJ2-1, with a weak D call TRBD2 (5 bases). The germline V gene encodes CDR1 SEHNR and CDR2 FQNEAQ (reference sequence). The CDR3 has 17 amino acids. V was cut by 2 bases and J by 4 bases, with 18 bases left in between. The CDR3 here is CASSLLMSGRGYNEQFF. The CDR3 DNA is TGTGCCAGCAGCTTACTAATGAGCGGCCGAGGGTACAATGAGCAGTTCTTC.

This clone was detected a few times. This chain uses TRBV28 with TRBJ2-2; 10 nucleotides align to TRBD2. Trimming at V came to 3 bases and at J to 5 bases, leaving 21 bases not matched to a gene. The CDR3 has 21 amino acids. Germline-derived CDR1 and CDR2 are MDHEN and SYDVKM. CDR3 coding DNA: TGTGCCAGCAGTTTGCTGGCGTCGGCTAGCGGGAGTGGGGGATTAACCGGGGAGCTGTTTTTT. It encodes CASSLLASASGSGGLTGELFF. Supplemented by reference TRBV28 and TRBJ2-2, the full variable domain reads DVKVTQSSRYLVKRTGEKVFLECVQDMDHENMFWYRQDPGLGLRLIYFSYDVKMKEKGDIPEGYSVSREKKERFSLILESASTNQTSMYLCASSLLASASGSGGLTGELFFGEGSRLTVL.

The rearrangement uses TRBV27 and TRBJ1-1; D gene ambiguous. The germline CDR1 and CDR2 sequences are MNHEY and SMNVEV (reference sequence). The CDR3 sequence is 13 residues long. Trimming stripped 3 bases from V and 8 bases from J, with 13 bases between. CDR3 nucleotide sequence: TGTGCCAGCAGTTTGTTGCGAGAGTCGGAAGCTTTCTTT. Protein product: CASSLLRESEAFF.

This clone occurred once. J is TRBJ2-1 and V is TRBV30, with D perhaps TRBD1 or TRBD2 (5 bases each). Germline CDR1 and CDR2: GTSNPN and SVGIG (reference sequence). The CDR3 is 13 amino acids. CDR3 bases: TGTGCTGAGGGGCGGCTAGCTTGGAATGAGCAGTTCTTC. Translation gives CAEGRLAWNEQFF. The complete variable domain, with remaining parts taken from reference TRBV30 and TRBJ2-1, reads SQTIHQWPATLVQPVGSPLSLECTVEGTSNPNLYWYRQAAGRGLQLLFYSVGIGQISSEVPQNLSASRPQDRQFILSSKKLLLSDSGFYLCAEGRLAWNEQFFGPGTRLTVL.

This chain links TRBV5-1 with TRBJ1-5; 10 bases fit TRBD1. CDR3 length: 16 amino acids. With V trimmed by 1 base and J by 3 bases, 4 bases remained unmatched. The V gene's germline CDR1 is SGHRS and CDR2 YFSETQ. CDR3 amino acids: CASSLTGTGDNQPQHF. The DNA of the CDR3 is TGCGCCAGCAGCTTGACCGGGACAGGGGACAATCAGCCCCAGCATTTT.

The sample holds a few counts of this clone. The chain couples TRBV19 to TRBJ1-2; maybe TRBD1 (5 bases). The germline CDR1 and CDR2 sequences are LNHDA and SQIVND (reference sequence). V shed 10 bases and J shed 4 bases, with 22 bases lying between them. This CDR3 has 15 residues. The CDR3 spells CATSWNRGASYGYTF. In nucleotides, the CDR3 is TGTGCCACCTCCTGGAACCGGGGCGCGAGCTATGGCTACACCTTC.

This clone was observed a single time. V usage is TRBV9 and J usage is TRBJ2-1; 7 positions match TRBD2. There are 15 residues in the CDR3. V dropped 4 bases and J dropped 7; count of bases not matched to a gene: 11. Germline V gene data show CDR1 as SGDLS and CDR2 as YYNGEE. CDR3: CASSKQSGKGNEQFF. The CDR3, as DNA: TGTGCCAGCAGCAAACAAAGCGGGAAAGGGAATGAGCAGTTCTTC.

The chain couples TRBV25-1 to TRBJ1-5; D is unclear. The CDR3 runs to 16 residues. With 1 base removed from V and 1 base from J, the gap between germline ends came to 11 bases. Germline values: CDR1 MGHDK, CDR2 SYGVNS. Written as DNA, the CDR3 is TGTGCCAGCAGTGAATCCCGGGGAGGCAGCAATCAGCCCCAGCATTTT. Residues: CASSESRGGSNQPQHF.

This rearrangement joins TRBV7-2 to TRBJ2-3, with D possibly being TRBD2 (6 bases). Between the trimmed V and J ends, which lost 5 bases and 1 base, there was a span of 13 bases. The CDR3 runs 15 residues. Looked up from germline, CDR1 is SGHTA and CDR2 is FQGNSA. CDR3 nucleotides: TGTGCCAGCAGCACGGATCCTAGCGGCACAGATACGCAGTATTTT. Its translation: CASSTDPSGTDTQYF.

The V and J genes are TRBV7-2 and TRBJ2-2, with 11 bases matching TRBD2. V was pared by 4 bases and J by 6 bases, with 10 bases of the junction left unmatched. Germline V CDR1 and CDR2: SGHTA, FQGNSA. The length of the CDR3 is 17 residues. CDR3 DNA: TGTGCCAGCAGCTCAGGGGGTAGCGGGAGGGCCCCCGGGGAGCTGTTTTTT. This codes for CASSSGGSGRAPGELFF.

The chain carries TRBV18 and TRBJ2-3; 7 nucleotides align to TRBD1. Germline V gene data show CDR1 as KGHSH and CDR2 as LQKENI. The CDR3 has 15 amino acids. V lost 2 bases to trimming and J lost 5 bases; unmatched junction nucleotides: 7. CDR3 region: CASSPYNRGIDTQYF. CDR3 bases: TGTGCCAGCTCACCATACAACAGGGGTATAGATACGCAGTATTTT. The full variable domain, in which reference TRBV18 and TRBJ2-3 provide the parts outside the CDR3, is NAGVMQNPRHLVRRRGQEARLRCSPMKGHSHVYWYRQLPEEGLKFMVYLQKENIIDESGMPKERFSAEFPKEGPSILRIQQVVRGDSAAYFCASSPYNRGIDTQYFGPGTRLTVL.

The V and J genes are TRBV5-6 and TRBJ1-4; 10 nucleotides match TRBD1. Germline CDR1 reads SGHDT; CDR2 reads YYEEEE. The junction had 13 bases not matched to a gene; V was cut back by 4 bases and J by 7 bases. The CDR3 loop spans 17 amino acids. This CDR3 reads CASSRLLGQGVGEKLFF. The CDR3 DNA reads as TGTGCCAGCAGCCGCTTATTAGGACAGGGGGTTGGTGAAAAACTGTTTTTT.

V and J are TRBV2 and TRBJ2-7; a weak D match, TRBD1 (6 bases). This CDR3 is built from 16 residues. V was trimmed by 6 bases and J by 7 bases, leaving 25 bases between them. Germline lookup yields CDR1 SNHLY and CDR2 FYNNEI. The CDR3: CASSRTGNPLLGEQYV. CDR3 sequence (DNA): TGTGCCAGCAGCCGAACAGGGAACCCTCTTTTGGGGGAGCAGTACGTC.